This entry lists 22 T cell receptor beta chains sequenced from one sample in a study of T cell responses to AZD1222 COVID-19 vaccine. Profiling relied on immunoSEQ multiplex PCR, and the TCRdb table lists in-frame clones only, not all of them. The sample lists around 150,000 clones; 90% were seen once. This specimen consisted of peripheral blood, obtained 28 days after the second AZD1222 dose. These receptors were collected from an adult who received the AZD1222 COVID-19 vaccine.

This rearrangement joins TRBV3-1 (or the pseudogene TRBV3-2) to TRBJ2-7, with 8 bases identical to TRBD1. This CDR3 has 14 amino acids. Unmatched junction bases numbered 9, after V lost 0 bases and J lost 11 bases. Germline V gene lookup returns CDR1 LGHDT and CDR2 YNNKEL (reference sequence). DNA of the CDR3: TGTGCCAGCAGCCAAGATGGAGGACAGGGCAATAAGTACTTC. Translated: CASSQDGGQGNKYF.

The V call is TRBV14, the J call TRBJ1-1; the D is unclear. Trimming took off 4 bases at V and 0 bases at J, with 6 bases between the two ends. From germline, CDR1 is SGHDN and CDR2 FVKESK. This CDR3 comprises 13 residues. CDR3: CASSRSMNTEAFF. CDR3 DNA: TGTGCCAGCAGCCGATCCATGAACACTGAAGCTTTCTTT.

CDR3 sequence reads: CAGQNGGEETQYF. For the CDR3, the DNA is TGTGCCGGTCAAAACGGGGGGGAAGAGACCCAGTACTTC. The genes are TRBV28 and TRBJ2-5, with 8 bases aligning to TRBD2. Germline loops: CDR1 MDHEN, CDR2 SYDVKM. The CDR3 runs to 13 residues. V lost 11 bases to trimming and J lost 3 bases; unmatched junction nucleotides: 8.

The chain recombines TRBV3-1 (or the pseudogene TRBV3-2) with TRBJ1-2; the D gene is possibly TRBD1 (6 bases). V was cut by 1 base and J by 5 bases, with 17 bases left in between. The germline gives CDR1 LGHDT, CDR2 YNNKEL (reference sequence). The CDR3 runs to 16 residues. CDR3 in amino acids: CASSQVGSGRGYGYTF. CDR3 nucleotides: TGTGCCAGCAGCCAAGTTGGGAGTGGCAGGGGATATGGCTACACCTTC.

The chain carries TRBV27 and TRBJ2-7; D remains unclear. Germline-derived CDR1 and CDR2 are MNHEY and SMNVEV (reference sequence). V was cut by 6 bases and J by 0 bases, with 9 bases left in between. There are 13 residues in the CDR3. The CDR3 sequence is CASRKLSSYEQYF. CDR3 coding DNA: TGTGCCAGCAGAAAACTAAGCTCCTACGAGCAGTACTTC.

CDR3 sequence reads: CASSLTRIDSRPQHF. CDR3 coding DNA: TGTGCCAGCAGTTTAACCCGGATAGACTCCCGGCCCCAGCATTTT. This sequence joins TRBV28 and TRBJ1-5; D is ambiguous. This CDR3 comprises 15 residues. Germline lookup yields CDR1 MDHEN and CDR2 SYDVKM. Deletions cut 2 bases from V and 9 bases from J, with 17 bases between.

The V call is TRBV19, the J call TRBJ2-7, with D perhaps being TRBD1 or TRBD2 (5 bases each). CDR1 LNHDA and CDR2 SQIVND come from the germline V gene (reference sequence). The CDR3 spans 15 residues. Trimming cost V 1 base and J 2 bases, with 12 bases left between them. The CDR3 loop reads CASSIAGTGAYEQYF. Here the CDR3 DNA reads TGTGCCAGTAGTATAGCCGGGACCGGGGCCTACGAGCAGTACTTC.

This chain uses TRBV19 with TRBJ2-3; 7 nucleotides line up with TRBD2. Germline V gene lookup returns CDR1 LNHDA and CDR2 SQIVND (reference sequence). The ends lost 6 bases at V and 1 base at J; junction bases unmatched: 7. The CDR3 has 15 residues. CDR3 sequence (DNA): TGTGCCAGTAGGGGGGTCGCGGGAGGCACAGATACGCAGTATTTT. Protein sequence: CASRGVAGGTDTQYF.

This clone showed up just once. The chain combines TRBV6-4 with TRBJ2-3; 8 bases are a match to TRBD2. This CDR3 contains 15 residues. The V gene's germline CDR1 is MRHNA and CDR2 SNTAGT. Trimming at V came to 3 bases and at J to 2 bases, leaving 4 bases not matched to a gene. CDR3 in amino acids: CASSDHGGATDTQYF. The CDR3 coding sequence is TGTGCCAGCAGTGATCACGGGGGGGCCACAGATACGCAGTATTTT.

The CDR3 spells CASSVAAGGSTGELFF. CDR3 bases: TGTGCCAGCAGCGTAGCGGCAGGGGGCTCCACCGGGGAGCTGTTTTTT. V and J are TRBV9 and TRBJ2-2; 8 bases are shared with TRBD1. The CDR3 contains 16 residues. J gave up 4 bases and V 0 bases, and 5 bases lay outside the gene matches. Germline V lookup: CDR1 SGDLS, CDR2 YYNGEE.

This clone was counted a single time. The V and J genes are TRBV29-1 and TRBJ1-5; D may be TRBD1 (5 bases). Germline CDR1 and CDR2: SQVTM and ANQGSEA. The CDR3 loop spans 15 amino acids. V lost 2 bases to trimming and J lost 1 base, with 12 bases between them. Written as DNA, the CDR3 is TGCAGCGTTGAACTTAGTGGGGGGAGCAATCAGCCCCAGCATTTT. Translated: CSVELSGGSNQPQHF.

A few counts support this clone. The chain recombines TRBV28 with TRBJ1-5; no reliable D call. The length of the CDR3 is 17 residues. The germline V gene has CDR1 MDHEN and CDR2 SYDVKM. Trimming removed 6 bases at V and 3 bases at J, with 21 bases between. The CDR3 sequence is CASSLPPQPDTNQPQHF. The CDR3 nucleotides read TGTGCCAGCAGCCTACCCCCCCAACCCGACACCAATCAGCCCCAGCATTTT. Based on the CDR3 plus reference TRBV28 and TRBJ1-5, the full variable domain is DVKVTQSSRYLVKRTGEKVFLECVQDMDHENMFWYRQDPGLGLRLIYFSYDVKMKEKGDIPEGYSVSREKKERFSLILESASTNQTSMYLCASSLPPQPDTNQPQHFGDGTRLSIL.

This chain uses TRBV6-5 with TRBJ2-7; D may correspond to TRBD1 or TRBD2 (5 bases each). The V gene's germline CDR1 is MNHEY and CDR2 SVGAGI. The CDR3 runs to 14 residues. The germline V and J ends were trimmed by 7 bases and 7 bases, with 20 bases remaining between them. CDR3 region: CASTQVKPPGEQYF. In DNA, the CDR3 is TGTGCCAGCACACAGGTCAAACCCCCGGGGGAGCAGTACTTC.

The genes are TRBV7-6 and TRBJ2-1; no reliable D call. V was cut by 5 bases and J by 3 bases, with 5 bases left in between. CDR3 length: 12 amino acids. Per germline, CDR1 SGHVS and CDR2 FNYEAQ. CDR3 region: CASSRNYNEQFF. Here the CDR3 DNA reads TGTGCCAGCAGCCGGAACTACAATGAGCAGTTCTTC.

The chain joins TRBV6-5 to TRBJ2-5, with a possible D match to TRBD1 (5 bases). V dropped 7 bases and J dropped 2 bases, with 11 bases sitting between them. Germline values: CDR1 MNHEY, CDR2 SVGAGI. The CDR3 extends over 13 amino acids. CDR3 sequence (DNA): TGTGCCAGCACAATGACAGCTCAAGAGACCCAGTACTTC. It encodes CASTMTAQETQYF.

The chain links TRBV25-1 to TRBJ2-6; D is unresolved. CDR1 and CDR2 from the germline V gene are MGHDK and SYGVNS. The CDR3 has 16 amino acids. Trimming cost V 3 bases and J 1 base, with 10 bases left between them. The CDR3 sequence: CASSDSPGSGANVLTF. The CDR3 DNA follows: TGTGCCAGCAGTGATTCTCCCGGATCTGGGGCCAACGTCCTGACTTTC.

J is TRBJ1-6 and V is TRBV7-2; D is unresolved. Germline-derived CDR1 and CDR2 are SGHTA and FQGNSA. The V end was cut by 7 bases, the J end by 0 bases, with 7 bases between. This CDR3 contains 14 residues. CDR3 DNA sequence: TGTGCCAGCACAGGCGACTCCTATAATTCACCCCTCCACTTT. Amino acid sequence: CASTGDSYNSPLHF.

This clone has only one observation. The gene calls are TRBV6-1 and TRBJ2-1; 8 bases agree with TRBD1. Trimming cost V 1 base and J 2 bases; bases outside gene matches: 10. This CDR3 comprises 18 residues. The V gene's germline CDR1 is MNHNS and CDR2 SASEGT. This CDR3 reads CASSEGFGTGQAYNEQFF. CDR3 coding DNA: TGTGCCAGCAGTGAAGGCTTCGGGACAGGTCAAGCCTACAATGAGCAGTTCTTC.

This clone has only one observation. This chain links TRBV27 with TRBJ1-5; the D gene is possibly TRBD1 (5 bases). CDR3 length: 14 amino acids. V lost 2 bases and J 3 bases, leaving 8 bases between the germline ends. Germline V gives CDR1 MNHEY, CDR2 SMNVEV (reference sequence). CDR3 coding DNA: TGTGCCAGCAGTTTAGAGGGGCTCAATCAGCCCCAGCATTTT. Its translation is CASSLEGLNQPQHF.

The chain combines TRBV11-2 with TRBJ2-5; 9 nucleotides match TRBD2. Looked up from germline, CDR1 is SGHAT and CDR2 is FQNNGV. The CDR3 totals 15 residues. Trimming at V came to 1 base and at J to 2 bases, leaving 2 bases not matched to a gene. The CDR3 nucleotides read TGTGCCAGCAGCTTAGGAAGCGGGGGGCAAGAGACCCAGTACTTC. Translating gives CASSLGSGGQETQYF.

The chain has TRBV11-2 and TRBJ1-1, with 9 bases aligning to TRBD1. The ends lost 1 base at V and 11 bases at J; junction bases unmatched: 8. Per germline, CDR1 SGHAT and CDR2 FQNNGV. This CDR3 is built from 14 residues. This chain's CDR3 is CASSLAGGQGAAFF. In DNA, the CDR3 is TGTGCCAGCAGCTTAGCGGGGGGACAGGGTGCGGCTTTCTTT. The full variable domain, its missing parts supplied by reference TRBV11-2 and TRBJ1-1, is EAGVAQSPRYKIIEKRQSVAFWCNPISGHATLYWYQQILGQGPKLLIQFQNNGVVDDSQLPKDRFSAERLKGVDSTLKIQPAKLEDSAVYLCASSLAGGQGAAFFGQGTRLTVV.

V usage is TRBV5-5 and J usage is TRBJ2-7, with D perhaps TRBD1 or TRBD2 (5 bases each). The CDR3 has 15 residues. Germline V gene sequence: CDR1 SGHKS, CDR2 YYEKEE (reference sequence). V lost 4 bases to trimming and J lost 4 bases, with 18 bases between them. The CDR3, as DNA: TGTGCCAGCAGCCCTTCCCCGGGACGGGGATACGAGCAGTACTTC. It translates to CASSPSPGRGYEQYF. The full variable domain, in which reference TRBV5-5 and TRBJ2-7 provide the parts outside the CDR3, is DAGVTQSPTHLIKTRGQQVTLRCSPISGHKSVSWYQQVLGQGPQFIFQYYEKEERGRGNFPDRFSARQFPNYSSELNVNALLLGDSALYLCASSPSPGRGYEQYFGPGTRLTVT.